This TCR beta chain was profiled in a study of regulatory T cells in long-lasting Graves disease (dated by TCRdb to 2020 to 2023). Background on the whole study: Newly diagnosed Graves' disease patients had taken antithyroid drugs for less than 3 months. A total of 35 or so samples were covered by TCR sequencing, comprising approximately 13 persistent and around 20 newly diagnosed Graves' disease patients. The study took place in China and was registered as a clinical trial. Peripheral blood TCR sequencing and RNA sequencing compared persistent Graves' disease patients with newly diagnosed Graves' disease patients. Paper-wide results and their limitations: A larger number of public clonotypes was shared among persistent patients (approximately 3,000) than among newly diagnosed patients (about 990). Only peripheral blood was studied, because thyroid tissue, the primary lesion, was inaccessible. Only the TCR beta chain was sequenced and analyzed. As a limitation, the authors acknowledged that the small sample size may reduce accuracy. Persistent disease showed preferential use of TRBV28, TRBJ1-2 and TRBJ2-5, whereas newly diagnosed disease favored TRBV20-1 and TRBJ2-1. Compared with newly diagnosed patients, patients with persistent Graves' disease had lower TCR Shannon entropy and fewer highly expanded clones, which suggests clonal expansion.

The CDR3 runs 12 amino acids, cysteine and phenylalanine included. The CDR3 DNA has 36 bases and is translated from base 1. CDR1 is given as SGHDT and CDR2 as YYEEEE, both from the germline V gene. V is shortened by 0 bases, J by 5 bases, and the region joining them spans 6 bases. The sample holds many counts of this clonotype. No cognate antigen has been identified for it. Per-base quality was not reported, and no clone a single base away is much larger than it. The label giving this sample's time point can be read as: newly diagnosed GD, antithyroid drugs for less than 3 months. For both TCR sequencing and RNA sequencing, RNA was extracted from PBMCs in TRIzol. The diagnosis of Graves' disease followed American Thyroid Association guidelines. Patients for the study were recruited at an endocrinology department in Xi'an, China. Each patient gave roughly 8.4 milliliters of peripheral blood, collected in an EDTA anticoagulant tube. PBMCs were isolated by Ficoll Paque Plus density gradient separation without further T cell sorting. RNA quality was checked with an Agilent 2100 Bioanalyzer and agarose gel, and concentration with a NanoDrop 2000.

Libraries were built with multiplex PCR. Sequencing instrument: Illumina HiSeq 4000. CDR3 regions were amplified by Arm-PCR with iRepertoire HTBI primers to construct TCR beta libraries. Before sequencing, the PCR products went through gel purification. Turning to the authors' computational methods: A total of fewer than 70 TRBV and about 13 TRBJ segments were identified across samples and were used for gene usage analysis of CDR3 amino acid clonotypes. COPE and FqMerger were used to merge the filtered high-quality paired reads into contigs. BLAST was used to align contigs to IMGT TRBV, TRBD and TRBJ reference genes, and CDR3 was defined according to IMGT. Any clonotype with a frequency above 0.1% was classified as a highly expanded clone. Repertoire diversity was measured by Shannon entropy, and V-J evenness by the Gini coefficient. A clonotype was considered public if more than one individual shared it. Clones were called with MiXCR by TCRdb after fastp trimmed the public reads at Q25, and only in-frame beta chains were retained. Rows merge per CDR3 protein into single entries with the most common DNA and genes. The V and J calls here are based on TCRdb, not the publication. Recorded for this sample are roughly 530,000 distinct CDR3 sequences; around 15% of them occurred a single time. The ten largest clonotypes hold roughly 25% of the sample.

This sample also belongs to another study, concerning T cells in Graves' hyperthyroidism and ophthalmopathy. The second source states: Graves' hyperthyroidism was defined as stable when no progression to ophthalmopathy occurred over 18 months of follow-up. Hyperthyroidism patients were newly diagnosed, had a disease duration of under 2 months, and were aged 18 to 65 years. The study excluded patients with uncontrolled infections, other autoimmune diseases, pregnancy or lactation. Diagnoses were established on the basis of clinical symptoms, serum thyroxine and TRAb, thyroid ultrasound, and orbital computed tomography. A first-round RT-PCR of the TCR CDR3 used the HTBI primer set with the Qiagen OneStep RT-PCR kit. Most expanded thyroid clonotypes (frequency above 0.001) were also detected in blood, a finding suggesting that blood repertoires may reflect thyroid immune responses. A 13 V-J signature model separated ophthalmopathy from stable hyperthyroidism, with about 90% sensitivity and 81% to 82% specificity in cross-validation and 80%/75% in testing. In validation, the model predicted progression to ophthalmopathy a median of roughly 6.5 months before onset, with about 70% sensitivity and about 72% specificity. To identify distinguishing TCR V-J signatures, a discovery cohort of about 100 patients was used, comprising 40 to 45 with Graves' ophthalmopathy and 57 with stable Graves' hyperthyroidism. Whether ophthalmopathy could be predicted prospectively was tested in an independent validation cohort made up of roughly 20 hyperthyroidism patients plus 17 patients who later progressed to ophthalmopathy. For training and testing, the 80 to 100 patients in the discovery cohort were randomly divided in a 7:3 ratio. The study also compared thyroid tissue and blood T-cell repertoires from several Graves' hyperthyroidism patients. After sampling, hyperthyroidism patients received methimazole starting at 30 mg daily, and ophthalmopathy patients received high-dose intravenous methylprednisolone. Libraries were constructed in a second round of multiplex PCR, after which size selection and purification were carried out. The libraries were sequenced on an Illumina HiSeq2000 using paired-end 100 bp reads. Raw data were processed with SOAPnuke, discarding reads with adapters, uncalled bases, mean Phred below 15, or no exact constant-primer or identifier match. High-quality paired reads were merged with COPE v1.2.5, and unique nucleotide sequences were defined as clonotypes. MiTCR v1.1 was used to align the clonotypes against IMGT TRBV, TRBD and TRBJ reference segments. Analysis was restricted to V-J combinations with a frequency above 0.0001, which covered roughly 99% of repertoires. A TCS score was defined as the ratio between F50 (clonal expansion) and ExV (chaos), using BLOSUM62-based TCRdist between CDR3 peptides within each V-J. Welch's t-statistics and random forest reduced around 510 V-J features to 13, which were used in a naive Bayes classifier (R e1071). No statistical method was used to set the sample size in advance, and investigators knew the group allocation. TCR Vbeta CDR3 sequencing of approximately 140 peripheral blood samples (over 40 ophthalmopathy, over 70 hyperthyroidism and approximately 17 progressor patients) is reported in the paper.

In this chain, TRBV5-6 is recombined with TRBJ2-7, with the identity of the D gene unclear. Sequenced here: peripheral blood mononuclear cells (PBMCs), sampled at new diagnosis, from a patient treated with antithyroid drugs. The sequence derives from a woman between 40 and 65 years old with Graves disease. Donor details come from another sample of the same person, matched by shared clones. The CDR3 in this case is CASSLVSHEQYF. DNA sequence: TGTGCCAGCAGCTTGGTCAGCCACGAGCAGTACTTC.